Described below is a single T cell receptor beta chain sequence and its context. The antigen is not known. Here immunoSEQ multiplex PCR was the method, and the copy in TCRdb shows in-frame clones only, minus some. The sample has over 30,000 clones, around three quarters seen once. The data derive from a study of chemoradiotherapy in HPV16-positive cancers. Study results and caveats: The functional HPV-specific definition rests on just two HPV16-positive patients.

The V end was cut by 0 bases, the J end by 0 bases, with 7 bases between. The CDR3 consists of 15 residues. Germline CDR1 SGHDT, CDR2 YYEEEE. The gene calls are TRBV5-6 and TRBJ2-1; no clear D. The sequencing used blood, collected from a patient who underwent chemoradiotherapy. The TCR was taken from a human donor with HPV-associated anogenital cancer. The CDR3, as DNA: TGTGCCAGCAGCTTGGAGCAGTACTCCTACAATGAGCAGTTCTTC. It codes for CASSLEQYSYNEQFF.